These 32 T cell receptor beta chains share one sample of origin, sequenced in a study of metastatic and nonmetastatic thyroid tumors (TCRdb year 2020). The library was built by means of PCR. The instrument was an Illumina HiSeq 4000. Clones were called with MiXCR by TCRdb after fastp trimmed the public reads at Q25, and only in-frame beta chains were retained. This sample holds some 40,000 clones; approximately 19% were observed only once. The ten largest account for about 13% of the sample. No treatment had been received by any patient before thyroid surgery. The sample consisted of tumor tissue. All receptors derive from a female donor with papillary thyroid cancer or a benign thyroid nodule (not recorded which). Some clones in this sample may be carry-over from other donors' samples.

Many counts were recorded for this clone. The rearrangement joins TRBV6-2 or TRBV6-3 to TRBJ1-2; D not certain. This CDR3 has 14 residues. In germline, CDR1 is MNHEY, CDR2 SVGEGT. Trimming pared 7 bases from V and 2 bases from J, leaving 14 bases between. The CDR3: CASKRVEGNYGYTF. As DNA, the CDR3 is TGTGCCAGCAAACGGGTTGAAGGGAACTATGGCTACACCTTC.

This clone was counted at least ten times. Other DNA sequences of this sample code for an identical CDR3. The chain links TRBV19 to TRBJ2-3; D could derive from TRBD1 or TRBD2 (5 bases each). Per the germline V gene, CDR1 is LNHDA and CDR2 is SQIVND (reference sequence). This CDR3 is built from 16 residues. Trimming left V 3 bases short and J 4 bases short, with 17 bases between. CDR3 sequence: CASSIGARRGADTQYF. CDR3 nucleotides: TGTGCCAGTAGTATCGGGGCCCGCCGGGGTGCAGATACGCAGTATTTT. Based on the CDR3 plus reference TRBV19 and TRBJ2-3, the full variable domain is DGGITQSPKYLFRKEGQNVTLSCEQNLNHDAMYWYRQDPGQGLRLIYYSQIVNDFQKGDIAEGYSVSREKKESFPLTVTSAQKNPTAFYLCASSIGARRGADTQYFGPGTRLTVL.

In its sample, this clone was seen many times. The rearrangement links TRBV19 to TRBJ2-1; D assignment may be TRBD1 or TRBD2 (8 bases each). Germline-derived CDR1 and CDR2 are LNHDA and SQIVND (reference sequence). The CDR3 loop spans 16 amino acids. V was shortened by 9 bases and J by 12 bases, with 30 bases between the two germline ends. The chain's CDR3 is CASDPGGDRPALGQFF. As DNA, the CDR3 is TGTGCCAGCGACCCGGGGGGGGACAGGCCAGCATTGGGGCAGTTCTTC.

Many counts were recorded for this clone. This chain connects TRBV7-9 to TRBJ2-1; 8 bases map to TRBD2. V trimming: 4 bases; J trimming: 12 bases; junction bases outside the gene matches: 5. The CDR3 extends over 12 amino acids. Germline CDR1 reads SEHNR; CDR2 reads FQNEAQ (reference sequence). The CDR3 reads CASSSRGGWQFF. The CDR3 region has the DNA TGTGCCAGCAGCTCACGGGGGGGATGGCAGTTCTTC.

This clone was seen a few times. V usage is TRBV14 and J usage is TRBJ2-3, with TRBD2 as a possible D gene (6 bases). Trimming pared 4 bases from V and 0 bases from J, leaving 11 bases between. CDR3 length equals 15 residues. Germline values: CDR1 SGHDN, CDR2 FVKESK. The CDR3: CASSPKRASTDTQYF. The CDR3 DNA sequence: TGTGCCAGCAGCCCTAAGCGGGCAAGCACAGATACGCAGTATTTT. Variable domain in full (rest from reference TRBV14 and TRBJ2-3): EAGVTQFPSHSVIEKGQTVTLRCDPISGHDNLYWYRRVMGKEIKFLLHFVKESKQDESGMPNNRFLAERTGGTYSTLKVQPAELEDSGVYFCASSPKRASTDTQYFGPGTRLTVL.

This clone was seen more than once but under ten times. The chain employs TRBV6-5 and TRBJ1-6; TRBD1 matches 9 bases. V lost 2 bases and J lost 9; bases outside the gene matches: 5. CDR3 length: 15 amino acids. From germline, CDR1 is MNHEY and CDR2 SVGAGI. The CDR3 sequence is CASSYDRGQGSPLHF. The CDR3 DNA reads TGTGCCAGCAGTTACGACAGGGGACAGGGTTCACCCCTCCACTTT.

The rearrangement uses TRBV27 and TRBJ2-3, with a possible D match to TRBD1 (6 bases). Germline CDR1 reads MNHEY; CDR2 reads SMNVEV (reference sequence). Trimming took 7 bases from V and 0 from J, leaving 11 bases between them. The CDR3 length is 14 residues. Written as DNA, the CDR3 is TGTGCCAGCACGGGACAAAACAGCACAGATACGCAGTATTTT. It yields the protein CASTGQNSTDTQYF.

This clone was picked up many times. The chain carries TRBV12-3 or TRBV12-4 and TRBJ2-1, with 9 nucleotides matching TRBD2. V was clipped by 2 bases and J by 8 bases; unmatched bases: 7. This CDR3 region has 15 residues. CDR3 sequence reads: CASSLLAGGRDEQFF. CDR3 sequence (DNA): TGTGCCAGCAGTTTATTGGCGGGGGGGCGAGATGAGCAGTTCTTC.

Details on this clone: A much larger clone differs by one base, so this may be a read error. The CDR3 bases are TGCAGTGCCGCACAGGGGACCGGAGATCTGTTTTTT. Translating gives CSAAQGTGDLFF. The chain is built from TRBV20-1 and TRBJ2-2; 7 positions agree with TRBD1. Unmatched junction bases numbered 12, after V lost 6 bases and J lost 14 bases. Germline V gene data show CDR1 as DFQATT and CDR2 as SNEGSKA (reference sequence). The length of the CDR3 is 12 residues.

At least ten counts were recorded for this clone. The rearrangement links TRBV6-1 to TRBJ2-7, with 7 bases fitting TRBD2. With V trimmed by 5 bases and J by 4 bases, 5 bases remained unmatched. The CDR3 has 13 residues. Germline V lookup: CDR1 MNHNS, CDR2 SASEGT. The chain's CDR3 is CASSPPGGYEQYF. CDR3 coding DNA: TGTGCCAGCAGTCCTCCGGGGGGATACGAGCAGTACTTC.

This clone was found many times. The chain couples TRBV6-2 or TRBV6-3 to TRBJ2-7, with D possibly being TRBD2 (5 bases). Germline CDR1 is MNHEY and CDR2 is SVGEGT. The CDR3 runs to 14 residues. V lost 6 bases to trimming and J lost 4 bases, with 16 bases between them. CDR3 sequence (DNA): TGTGCCAGCAGAGCCGCGGGCTGGGGATACGAGCAGTACTTC. It yields the protein CASRAAGWGYEQYF.

This clone occurred many times. The V call is TRBV7-2, the J call TRBJ2-3, with 10 nucleotides matching TRBD2. Trimming took 0 bases from V and 1 from J; bases not matched to a gene: 4. From germline, CDR1 is SGHTA and CDR2 FQGNSA. This CDR3 has 17 amino acids. Written as DNA, the CDR3 is TGTGCCAGCAGCTTAGCCCCTAGCGGGGGCCGCACAGATACGCAGTATTTT. As protein: CASSLAPSGGRTDTQYF. The whole variable domain, remainder taken from reference TRBV7-2 and TRBJ2-3, is GAGVSQSPSNKVTEKGKDVELRCDPISGHTALYWYRQSLGQGLEFLIYFQGNSAPDKSGLPSDRFSAERTGGSVSTLTIQRTQQEDSAVYLCASSLAPSGGRTDTQYFGPGTRLTVL.

This clone has at least ten counts. The genes are TRBV11-3 and TRBJ2-1; possible D gene TRBD1, 5 bases. The CDR3 length is 13 residues. V was shortened by 5 bases and J by 4 bases, with 9 bases between the two germline ends. Germline CDR1 and CDR2: SGHNT and YENEEA. The CDR3 nucleotides are TGTGCCAGCAGCCCTGACAGATACAATGAGCAGTTCTTC. This translates into CASSPDRYNEQFF.

This clone was counted many times. The genes are TRBV9 and TRBJ1-2; 7 nucleotides agree with TRBD1. Germline CDR1 is SGDLS and CDR2 is YYNGEE. The CDR3 length is 13 residues. V lost 4 bases and J lost 4; bases outside the gene matches: 4. CDR3 nucleotide sequence: TGTGCCAGCAGCACACAGGGGCTCTATGGCTACACCTTC. It specifies CASSTQGLYGYTF.

With respect to this clone: The junction does not match germline at one end; this may be a read error. The chain couples TRBV11-1 to TRBJ2-7; 7 bases agree with TRBD1. Per germline, CDR1 SGHAT and CDR2 FQDESV (reference sequence). The length of the CDR3 is 13 residues. The CDR3, as DNA: TGCACCAGCAGCCCAGGACAGGTAGGCGAGCAGTACTTC. Translation: CTSSPGQVGEQYF.

A remark on this clone: A read error is possible here, since a much larger clone lies one base away. The V gene is TRBV5-4, the J gene TRBJ2-3; D is undetermined. CDR1 and CDR2 (germline): SGHNT, YYREEE (reference sequence). The CDR3 loop spans 14 amino acids. V was shortened by 1 base and J by 2 bases, with 8 bases between the two germline ends. In nucleotides, the CDR3 is TGTGCCAGCAGCTTGATGTGTGTCACAGATACGCAGTATTTT. Its protein product is CASSLMCVTDTQYF.

This clone was observed many times. The chain uses TRBV6-1 and TRBJ2-5; 10 nucleotides align to TRBD2. V was pared by 6 bases and J by 4 bases, with 5 bases of the junction left unmatched. The CDR3 is 14 amino acids. Germline CDR1 and CDR2: MNHNS and SASEGT. CDR3 coding DNA: TGTGCCAGCAGACCGGGACTAGCGCGAGAGACCCAGTACTTC. Translation: CASRPGLARETQYF.

This clone was detected many times. This chain joins TRBV28 and TRBJ1-1; D is possibly TRBD1 (6 bases). Germline-derived CDR1 and CDR2 are MDHEN and SYDVKM. This CDR3 has 14 residues. Trimming took 7 bases from V and 11 from J, leaving 23 bases between them. The CDR3 coding sequence is TGTGCCAGCACTCCCGCCGGGACAAATAGAGATGCTTTCTTT. It yields the protein CASTPAGTNRDAFF.

This clone showed up many times. This rearrangement joins TRBV9 to TRBJ2-1, with D possibly called TRBD1 or TRBD2 (7 bases each). Germline assignment: CDR1 SGDLS and CDR2 YYNGEE. The CDR3 runs to 15 residues. Trimming removed 4 bases from V and 2 bases from J, with 13 bases in between. As DNA, the CDR3 is TGTGCCAGCAGCCCAGGGAGGGGGCCCTACAATGAGCAGTTCTTC. This gives the protein CASSPGRGPYNEQFF.

Of note for this clone: Possible read error: a much larger clone is one base away. This sample also contains other DNA sequences that code for the same CDR3. The chain combines TRBV7-9 with TRBJ2-5; weak D call: TRBD2 (6 bases). Germline CDR1 is SEHNR and CDR2 is FQNEAQ (reference sequence). The CDR3 spans 14 residues. CDR3 amino acids: CASSLAVTQETQYF. The CDR3 coding sequence is TGTGCTAGCAGCTTAGCGGTGACCCAAGAGACCCAGTACTTC.

This clone was seen many times. The V and J genes are TRBV2 and TRBJ1-3, with D possibly TRBD1 on 6 matching bases. The CDR3 has 14 residues. The ends were cut back, 6 bases at V and 4 bases at J, with 13 bases in the middle. In germline, CDR1 is SNHLY, CDR2 FYNNEI. Written as DNA, the CDR3 is TGTGCCAGCAGATCAGGGGAGAAGGGAAACACCATATATTTT. Its translation: CASRSGEKGNTIYF.

V and J are TRBV7-8 and TRBJ1-2; D remains unclear. Germline CDR1 and CDR2: SGHVS and FQNEAQ. Trimming took 5 bases from V and 5 from J, leaving 9 bases between them. The CDR3 sequence is 12 residues long. This chain's CDR3 is CASSPSSYGYTF. Here the CDR3 DNA reads TGTGCCAGCAGCCCTAGTAGTTATGGCTACACCTTC.

This clone came up many times. V and J are TRBV6-1 and TRBJ2-5; the D gene is possibly TRBD1 (7 bases). CDR1 MNHNS and CDR2 SASEGT come from the germline V gene. V was trimmed by 8 bases and J by 2 bases, leaving 15 bases between them. The CDR3 covers 14 residues. The DNA of the CDR3 is TGTGCCAGCGCTTGGGCGGGACAGCAAGAGACCCAGTACTTC. Its translation is CASAWAGQQETQYF.

This clone was detected ten times or more. This chain connects TRBV5-5 to TRBJ2-6, with TRBD1 matching over 7 bases. The V segment lost 1 base and the J segment 2 bases; nucleotides outside the gene matches: 3. This CDR3 has 16 residues. Germline V lookup: CDR1 SGHKS, CDR2 YYEKEE (reference sequence). Here the CDR3 reads CASSLRGHTGANVLTF. In DNA, the CDR3 is TGTGCCAGCAGCTTGAGGGGGCATACTGGGGCCAACGTCCTGACTTTC.

This clone was detected many times. This chain links TRBV7-2 with TRBJ2-3; D is undetermined. V was pared by 3 bases and J by 7 bases, with 14 bases between. Germline CDR1 and CDR2: SGHTA and FQGNSA. CDR3 length equals 14 residues. This CDR3 reads CASSFRRNTNTQYF. The CDR3 DNA reads TGTGCCAGCAGCTTTCGCCGGAACACCAATACGCAGTATTTT.

This clone was detected ten times or more. This chain connects TRBV15 to TRBJ1-5; unclear D gene. Trimming pared 3 bases from V and 4 bases from J, leaving 7 bases between. The germline gives CDR1 LNHNV, CDR2 YYDKDF (reference sequence). This CDR3 region has 13 residues. The CDR3 spells CATSREPNQPQHF. CDR3 coding DNA: TGTGCCACCAGCAGGGAACCAAATCAGCCCCAGCATTTT.

Details on this clone: A junction boundary mismatches the germline segment, possibly from a read error. The rearrangement joins TRBV5-1 to TRBJ1-5; unclear D gene. Germline lookup yields CDR1 SGHRS and CDR2 YFSETQ. This CDR3 is built from 15 residues. The CDR3, as DNA: TGCGCCAGCAGCCGGGGAGACTGTAGCAATAAGCCCCAGCATTTT. It yields the protein CASSRGDCSNKPQHF.

This clone was observed many times. The chain links TRBV9 to TRBJ2-1; TRBD2 aligns across 7 bases. The CDR3 is 15 residues long. Looked up from germline, CDR1 is SGDLS and CDR2 is YYNGEE. V lost 0 bases and J lost 6; bases outside the gene matches: 6. Here the CDR3 DNA reads TGTGCCAGCAGCGTAGGAGGTGGGAGGGGCAATGAGCAGTTCTTC. Translation gives CASSVGGGRGNEQFF.

This clone was recorded many times. The chain recombines TRBV4-1 with TRBJ2-7; TRBD2 matches at 9 bases. With V trimmed by 4 bases and J by 3 bases, 7 bases remained unmatched. The CDR3 contains 15 residues. Germline V gene lookup returns CDR1 MGHRA and CDR2 YSYEKL. This CDR3 reads CASSREGSGGYEQYF. In DNA form, the CDR3 reads TGCGCCAGCAGCCGGGAGGGTAGCGGGGGCTACGAGCAGTACTTC.

This clone was recorded many times. The J gene is TRBJ2-4, the V gene TRBV9, with D unclear. V was clipped by 0 bases and J by 8 bases, with 9 bases between them. The CDR3 has 13 residues. CDR1 is SGDLS, CDR2 YYNGEE, per germline. As DNA, the CDR3 is TGTGCCAGCAGCGTAGCATGGGGTGACATTCAGTACTTC. Translating gives CASSVAWGDIQYF.

The table lists this clone with a few counts. The J gene is TRBJ2-1, the V gene TRBV7-9; TRBD1 agrees at 8 bases. The germline V gene has CDR1 SEHNR and CDR2 FQNEAQ (reference sequence). The J segment lost 13 bases and the V segment lost 3 bases, leaving 5 bases of the junction unmatched. The CDR3 runs 12 residues. In nucleotides, the CDR3 is TGTGCCAGCAGCTTCGACAGGGGCGGACAGTTCTTC. Its protein product is CASSFDRGGQFF.

This chain joins TRBV7-2 and TRBJ2-5; 7 bases match TRBD1. This CDR3 has 15 amino acids. Germline loops: CDR1 SGHTA, CDR2 FQGNSA. Unmatched junction bases numbered 13, after V lost 1 base and J lost 11 bases. The CDR3, as DNA: TGTGCCAGCAGCTTAGACAGTGCCCAGGGGGTGGCACAGTACTTC. This codes for CASSLDSAQGVAQYF. Drawing the rest from reference TRBV7-2 and TRBJ2-5, the complete variable domain is GAGVSQSPSNKVTEKGKDVELRCDPISGHTALYWYRQSLGQGLEFLIYFQGNSAPDKSGLPSDRFSAERTGGSVSTLTIQRTQQEDSAVYLCASSLDSAQGVAQYFGPGTRLLVL.